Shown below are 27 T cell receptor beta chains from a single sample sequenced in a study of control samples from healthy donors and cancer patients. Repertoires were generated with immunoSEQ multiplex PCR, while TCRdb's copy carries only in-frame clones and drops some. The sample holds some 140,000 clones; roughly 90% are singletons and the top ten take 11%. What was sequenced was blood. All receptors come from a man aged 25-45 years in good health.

The CDR3 protein is CASRQNGYYGYTF. CDR3 sequence (DNA): TGTGCCAGCAGACAAAACGGTTACTATGGCTACACCTTC. This chain connects TRBV14 to TRBJ1-2, with D unresolved. This CDR3 has 13 residues. Trimming shortened V by 6 bases and J by 3 bases, and 11 bases separated the two germline ends. The germline V gene has CDR1 SGHDN and CDR2 FVKESK. The whole variable domain, filled in from reference TRBV14 and TRBJ1-2, reads EAGVTQFPSHSVIEKGQTVTLRCDPISGHDNLYWYRRVMGKEIKFLLHFVKESKQDESGMPNNRFLAERTGGTYSTLKVQPAELEDSGVYFCASRQNGYYGYTFGSGTRLTVV.

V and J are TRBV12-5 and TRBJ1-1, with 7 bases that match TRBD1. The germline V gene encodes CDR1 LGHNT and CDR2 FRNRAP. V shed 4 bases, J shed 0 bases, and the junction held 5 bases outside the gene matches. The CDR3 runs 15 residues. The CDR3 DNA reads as TGTGCTAGTGGTTCACGGGACAGCTTGAACACTGAAGCTTTCTTT. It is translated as CASGSRDSLNTEAFF.

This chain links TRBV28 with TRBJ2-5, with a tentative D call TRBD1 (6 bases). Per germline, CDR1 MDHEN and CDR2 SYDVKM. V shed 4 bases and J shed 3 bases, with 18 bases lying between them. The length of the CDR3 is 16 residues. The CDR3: CASSSGGVTGKETQYF. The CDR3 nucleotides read TGTGCCAGCAGTTCAGGAGGAGTAACAGGGAAAGAGACCCAGTACTTC.

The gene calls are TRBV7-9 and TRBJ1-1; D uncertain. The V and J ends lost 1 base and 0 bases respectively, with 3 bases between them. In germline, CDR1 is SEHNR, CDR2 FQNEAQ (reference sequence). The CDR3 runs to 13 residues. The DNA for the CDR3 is TGTGCCAGCAGCTTAGTCGTGAACACTGAAGCTTTCTTT. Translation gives CASSLVVNTEAFF.

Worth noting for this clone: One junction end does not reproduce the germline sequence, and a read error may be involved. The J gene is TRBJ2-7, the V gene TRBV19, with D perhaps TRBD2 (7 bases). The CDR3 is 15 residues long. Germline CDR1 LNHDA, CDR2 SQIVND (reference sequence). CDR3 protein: CASSIAGGASYGQYF. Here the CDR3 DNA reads TGTGCCAGTAGTATAGCTGGGGGGGCCTCCTACGGGCAGTACTTC.

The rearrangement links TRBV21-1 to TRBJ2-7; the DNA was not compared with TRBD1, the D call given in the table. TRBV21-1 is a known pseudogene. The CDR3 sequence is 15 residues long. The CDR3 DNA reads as TGTGCCAGCAGCGTCAAAACAGGGGTTCCCTACGAGCAGTACTTC. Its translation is CASSVKTGVPYEQYF.

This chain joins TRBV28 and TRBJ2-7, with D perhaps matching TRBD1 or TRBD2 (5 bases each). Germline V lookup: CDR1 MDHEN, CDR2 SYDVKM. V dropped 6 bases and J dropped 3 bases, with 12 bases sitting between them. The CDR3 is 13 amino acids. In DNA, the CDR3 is TGTGCCAGCAGGAAACCAGGGAGCTACGAGCAGTACTTC. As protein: CASRKPGSYEQYF.

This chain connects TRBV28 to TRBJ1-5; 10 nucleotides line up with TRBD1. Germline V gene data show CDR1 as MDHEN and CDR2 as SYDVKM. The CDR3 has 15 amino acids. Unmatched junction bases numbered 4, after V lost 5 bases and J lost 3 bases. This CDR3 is CASSPGQGDNQPQHF. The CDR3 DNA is TGTGCCAGCAGTCCCGGACAGGGGGACAATCAGCCCCAGCATTTT.

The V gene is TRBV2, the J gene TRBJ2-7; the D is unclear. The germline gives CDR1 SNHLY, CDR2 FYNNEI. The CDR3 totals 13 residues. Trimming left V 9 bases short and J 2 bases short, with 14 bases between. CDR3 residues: CASSLGFPYEQYF. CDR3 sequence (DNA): TGTGCCAGTAGTTTGGGTTTCCCCTACGAGCAGTACTTC.

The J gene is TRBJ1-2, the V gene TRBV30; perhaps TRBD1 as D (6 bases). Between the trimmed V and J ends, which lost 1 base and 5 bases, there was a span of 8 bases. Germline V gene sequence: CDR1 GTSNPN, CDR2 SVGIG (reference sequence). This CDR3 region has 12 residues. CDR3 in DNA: TGTGCCTGGAGTGGAGGGGGATATGGCTACACCTTC. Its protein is CAWSGGGYGYTF.

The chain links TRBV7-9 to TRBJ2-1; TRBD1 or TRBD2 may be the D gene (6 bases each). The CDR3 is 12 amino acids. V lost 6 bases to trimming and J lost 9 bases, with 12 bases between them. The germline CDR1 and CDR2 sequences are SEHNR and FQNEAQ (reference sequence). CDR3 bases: TGTGCCAGCAGGAGGGGGGCAGGTGAGCAGTTCTTC. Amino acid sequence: CASRRGAGEQFF. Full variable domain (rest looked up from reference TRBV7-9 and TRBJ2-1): DTGVSQNPRHKITKRGQNVTFRCDPISEHNRLYWYRQTLGQGPEFLTYFQNEAQLEKSRLLSDRFSAERPKGSFSTLEIQRTEQGDSAMYLCASRRGAGEQFFGPGTRLTVL.

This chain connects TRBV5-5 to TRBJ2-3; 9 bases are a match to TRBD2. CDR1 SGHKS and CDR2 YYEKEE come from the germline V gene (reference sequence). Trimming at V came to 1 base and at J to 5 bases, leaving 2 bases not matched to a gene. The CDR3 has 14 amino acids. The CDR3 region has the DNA TGTGCCAGCAGCTTGCGACTAGCGGAAGATACGCAGTATTTT. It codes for CASSLRLAEDTQYF.

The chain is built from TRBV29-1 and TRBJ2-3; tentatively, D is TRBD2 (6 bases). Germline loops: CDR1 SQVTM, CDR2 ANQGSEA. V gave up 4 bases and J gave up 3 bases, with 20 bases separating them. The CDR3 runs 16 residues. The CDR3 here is CSVVSGKHLATDTQYF. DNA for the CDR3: TGCAGCGTTGTTAGCGGAAAACACCTAGCAACAGATACGCAGTATTTT.

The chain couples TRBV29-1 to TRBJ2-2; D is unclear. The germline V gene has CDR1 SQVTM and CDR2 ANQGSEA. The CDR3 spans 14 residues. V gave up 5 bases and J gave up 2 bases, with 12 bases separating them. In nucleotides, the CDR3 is TGCAGCGTTTCCCCGACCTCAAACACCGGGGAGCTGTTTTTT. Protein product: CSVSPTSNTGELFF.

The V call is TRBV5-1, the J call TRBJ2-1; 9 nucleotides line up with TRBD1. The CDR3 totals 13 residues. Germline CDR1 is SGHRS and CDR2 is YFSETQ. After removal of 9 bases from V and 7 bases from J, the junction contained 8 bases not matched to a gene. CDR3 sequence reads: CATSGQGSNEQFF. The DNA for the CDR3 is TGCGCCACCTCGGGACAGGGATCGAATGAGCAGTTCTTC.

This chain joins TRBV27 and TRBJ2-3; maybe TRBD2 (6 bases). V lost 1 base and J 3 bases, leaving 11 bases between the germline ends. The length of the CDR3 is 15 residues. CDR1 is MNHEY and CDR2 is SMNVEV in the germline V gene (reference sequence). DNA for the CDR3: TGTGCCAGCAGTTTATGGTTGGCGGGAACAGATACGCAGTATTTT. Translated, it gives CASSLWLAGTDTQYF.

The DNA of the CDR3 is TGTGCCAGCAGACATCCGGGACTGCCCACCGGGGAGCTGTTTTTT. Translating gives CASRHPGLPTGELFF. The rearrangement joins TRBV7-9 to TRBJ2-2; possibly TRBD2 for D (6 bases). Trimming took 6 bases from V and 4 from J, leaving 15 bases between them. This CDR3 is 15 amino acids long. Germline CDR1 SEHNR, CDR2 FQNEAQ (reference sequence).

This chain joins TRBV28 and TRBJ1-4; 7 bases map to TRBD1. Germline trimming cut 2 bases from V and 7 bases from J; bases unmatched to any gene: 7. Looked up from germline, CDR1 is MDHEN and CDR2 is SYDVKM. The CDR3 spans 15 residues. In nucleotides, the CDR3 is TGTGCCAGCAGTTTAATAACAGGGGTTAGTGAAAAACTGTTTTTT. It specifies CASSLITGVSEKLFF.

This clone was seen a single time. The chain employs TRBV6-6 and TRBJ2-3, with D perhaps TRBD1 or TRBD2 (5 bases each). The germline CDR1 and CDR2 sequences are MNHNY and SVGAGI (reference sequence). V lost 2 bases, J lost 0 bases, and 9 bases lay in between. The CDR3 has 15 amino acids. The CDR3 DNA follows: TGTGCCAGCAGTTACCAGGGAGATAGCACAGATACGCAGTATTTT. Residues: CASSYQGDSTDTQYF.

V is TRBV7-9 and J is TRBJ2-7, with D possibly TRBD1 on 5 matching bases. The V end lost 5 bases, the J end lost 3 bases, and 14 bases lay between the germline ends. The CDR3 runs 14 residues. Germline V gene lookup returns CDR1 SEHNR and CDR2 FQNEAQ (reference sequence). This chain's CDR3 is CASSTPTALYEQYF. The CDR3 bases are TGTGCCAGCAGCACCCCGACAGCCCTCTACGAGCAGTACTTC.

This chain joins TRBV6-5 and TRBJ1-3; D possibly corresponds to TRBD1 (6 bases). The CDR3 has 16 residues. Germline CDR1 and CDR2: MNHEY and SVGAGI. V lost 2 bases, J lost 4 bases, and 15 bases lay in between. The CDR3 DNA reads TGTGCCAGCAGTTACAAAGGCTCAGGGGCCGGAAACACCATATATTTT. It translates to CASSYKGSGAGNTIYF.

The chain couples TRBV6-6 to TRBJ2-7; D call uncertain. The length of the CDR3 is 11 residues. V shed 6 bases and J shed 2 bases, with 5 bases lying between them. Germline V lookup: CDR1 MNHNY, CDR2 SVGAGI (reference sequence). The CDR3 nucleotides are TGTGCCAGCAGCCAAACCTACGAGCAGTACTTC. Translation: CASSQTYEQYF.

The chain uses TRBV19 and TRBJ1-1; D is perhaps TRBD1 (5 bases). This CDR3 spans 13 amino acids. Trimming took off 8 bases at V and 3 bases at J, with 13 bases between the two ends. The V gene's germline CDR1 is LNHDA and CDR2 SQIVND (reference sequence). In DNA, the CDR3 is TGTGCCAGTCGCAACACAGGAGACACTGAAGCTTTCTTT. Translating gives CASRNTGDTEAFF.

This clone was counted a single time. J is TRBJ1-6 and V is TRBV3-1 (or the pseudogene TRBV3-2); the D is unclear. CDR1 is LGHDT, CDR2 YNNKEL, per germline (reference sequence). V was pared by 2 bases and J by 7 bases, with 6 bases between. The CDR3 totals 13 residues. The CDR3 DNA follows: TGTGCCAGCAGCCAACAACCGAATTCACCCCTCCACTTT. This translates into CASSQQPNSPLHF.

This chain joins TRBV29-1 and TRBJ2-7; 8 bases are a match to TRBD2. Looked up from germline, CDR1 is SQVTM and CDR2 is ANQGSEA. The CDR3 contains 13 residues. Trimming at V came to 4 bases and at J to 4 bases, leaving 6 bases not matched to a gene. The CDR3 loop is CSVGAGVPYEQYF. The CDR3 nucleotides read TGCAGCGTTGGAGCGGGAGTACCTTACGAGCAGTACTTC.

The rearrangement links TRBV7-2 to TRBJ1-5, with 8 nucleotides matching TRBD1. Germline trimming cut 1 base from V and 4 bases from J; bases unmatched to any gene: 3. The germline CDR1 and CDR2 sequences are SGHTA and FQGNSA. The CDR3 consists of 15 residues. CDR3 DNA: TGTGCCAGCAGCTTAGGGACAGGGTATAATCAGCCCCAGCATTTT. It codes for CASSLGTGYNQPQHF.

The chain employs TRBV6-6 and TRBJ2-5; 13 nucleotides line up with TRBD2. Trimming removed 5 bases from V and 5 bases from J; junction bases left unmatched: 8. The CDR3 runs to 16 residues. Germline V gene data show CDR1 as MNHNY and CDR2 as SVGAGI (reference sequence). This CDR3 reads CASSRGLAGVRETQYF. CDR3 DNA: TGTGCCAGCAGTCGAGGACTAGCGGGAGTTCGGGAGACCCAGTACTTC.